Below, 8 T cell receptor beta chains from the same sample are listed, as sequenced in a study of molecular identifiers for immune sequencing clone quantification. TCRdb reprocessed the PCR reads with MiXCR, giving one entry per CDR3 protein. The data contain fewer than 350,000 distinct CDR3 sequences, roughly 23% of them singletons. Sequenced material: naive CD8+ T cells from blood, with Jurkat cell RNA spiked in. Subset here: FACS-sorted CD8+CD4-CCR7+CD45RA+ naive T cells. The receptor set was obtained from a human donor in good health. Some libraries in this study had Jurkat cell RNA spiked in.

This clonotype was recorded at least ten times. This chain links TRBV27 with TRBJ1-1, with TRBD1 as a possible D gene (5 bases). This CDR3 contains 11 residues. With 6 bases removed from V and 7 bases from J, the gap between germline ends came to 9 bases. Germline values: CDR1 MNHEY, CDR2 SMNVEV (reference sequence). CDR3 protein: CASSWGSEAFF. The CDR3 bases are TGTGCCAGCAGCTGGGGGAGTGAAGCTTTCTTT.

This clonotype was counted at least ten times. The V gene is TRBV20-1, the J gene TRBJ2-1; 13 bases agree with TRBD2. CDR1 and CDR2 from the germline V gene are DFQATT and SNEGSKA (reference sequence). Germline trimming cut 5 bases from V and 1 base from J; bases unmatched to any gene: 11. There are 18 residues in the CDR3. The CDR3 here is CSAVGLAGERISYNEQFF. In nucleotides, the CDR3 is TGCAGTGCTGTCGGACTAGCGGGAGAGAGAATTTCCTACAATGAGCAGTTCTTC.

The table lists this clonotype with many counts. The rearrangement links TRBV6-2 or TRBV6-3 to TRBJ2-7, with D possibly being TRBD1 (6 bases). With 2 bases removed from V and 4 bases from J, the gap between germline ends came to 18 bases. The CDR3 sequence is 16 residues long. Germline CDR1 and CDR2: MNHEY and SVGEGT. CDR3 loop: CASSYRDTEGPYEQYF. The CDR3 nucleotides read TGTGCCAGCAGTTACCGGGACACCGAGGGGCCTTACGAGCAGTACTTC.

This clonotype occurred many times. V is TRBV19 and J is TRBJ2-7; 8 nucleotides line up with TRBD2. Looked up from germline, CDR1 is LNHDA and CDR2 is SQIVND (reference sequence). CDR3 size: 14 residues. J lost 3 bases, V lost 5 bases, and 6 bases had no gene match. This chain's CDR3 is CASSSSSGHYEQYF. CDR3 nucleotides: TGTGCCAGTAGTTCGTCTAGCGGGCACTACGAGCAGTACTTC.

This clonotype was observed many times. This rearrangement joins TRBV12-3 or TRBV12-4 to TRBJ2-1; TRBD1 matches at 10 bases. CDR3 size: 17 residues. Trimming at V came to 6 bases and at J to 6 bases, leaving 14 bases not matched to a gene. The CDR3 spells CASRGLSGTGASNEQFF. The CDR3 DNA follows: TGTGCCAGCAGGGGACTTAGCGGGACAGGGGCGAGCAATGAGCAGTTCTTC.

This clonotype was recorded many times. J is TRBJ2-3 and V is TRBV5-1; 7 nucleotides match TRBD2. The CDR3 runs 15 residues. V gave up 2 bases and J gave up 2 bases; unmatched junction bases: 5. CDR1 is SGHRS and CDR2 is YFSETQ in the germline V gene. CDR3 DNA sequence: TGCGCCAGCAGCTTCCCGGGAGGACCCACAGATACGCAGTATTTT. Translation: CASSFPGGPTDTQYF.

Notes on this clonotype: One junction end disagrees with the germline gene, perhaps due to a read error. The chain joins TRBV5-6 to TRBJ2-7, with D uncertain. The CDR3 is 12 residues long. From germline, CDR1 is SGHDT and CDR2 YYEEEE. CDR3 residues: CASSLGGSEQHF. The CDR3 bases are TGTGCCAGCAGCCTCGGCGGCTCCGAGCAGCACTTC.

This clonotype was observed at least ten times. The chain links TRBV15 to TRBJ2-2; D not resolved. V dropped 1 base and J dropped 2 bases, with 8 bases sitting between them. The CDR3 consists of 15 residues. The V gene's germline CDR1 is LNHNV and CDR2 YYDKDF (reference sequence). The CDR3 nucleotides read TGTGCCACCAGCAGAGCCATGGGCAACACCGGGGAGCTGTTTTTT. This translates into CATSRAMGNTGELFF.